This T cell receptor beta chain comes out of a study of CXCR3-negative and CXCR3-positive naive CD8 T cells. General observations from the study: In naive cells, CXCR3-negative and CXCR3-positive subsets had similar TRBV-TRBJ usage; memory cells differed. Higher TRB CDR3 hydrophobicity marked CXCR3-positive naive cells relative to CXCR3-negative naive cells. Diversity ran similarly high across both naive subsets but far lower in memory CD8+ cells.

It was by 5' RACE with UMI labels that the TRB cDNA libraries were prepared. TCRdb re-called the 5' RACE reads and catalogs CDR3 proteins one per entry, DNA excluded. This sample lists some 120,000 distinct CDR3 sequences; its ten largest clones have 0.59%. Germline V CDR1 and CDR2: SQVTM, ANQGSEA. The CDR3 is 16 amino acids. Points on this clonotype: What it binds is unknown.

Sequencing was performed on naive CXCR3+ CD8+ T cells from blood. Sample subset: CD45RO-CCR7+CD27+CD95- naive CD8+ T cells expressing CXCR3 (TNR3+). The clonotype was recovered from a human donor in good health. Some clones in this sample may be carry-over from other donors' samples. This chain links TRBV29-1 with TRBJ2-1; TCRdb lists TRBD2, though no DNA is available to test this call. CDR3 sequence: CSVQPPTSGVGHEQFF.